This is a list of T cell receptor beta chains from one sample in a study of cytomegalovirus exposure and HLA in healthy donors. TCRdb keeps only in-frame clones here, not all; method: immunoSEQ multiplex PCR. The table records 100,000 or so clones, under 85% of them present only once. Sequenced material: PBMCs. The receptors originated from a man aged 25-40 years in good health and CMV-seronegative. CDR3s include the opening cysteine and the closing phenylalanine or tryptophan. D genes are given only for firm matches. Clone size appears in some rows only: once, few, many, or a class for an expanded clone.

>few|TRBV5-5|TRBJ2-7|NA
CASSLGYGDSYEQYF
TGTGCCAGCAGTTTGGGCTACGGGGACTCCTACGAGCAGTACTTC
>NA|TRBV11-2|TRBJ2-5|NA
CASSSNRALGETQYF
TGTGCCAGCAGCTCGAACAGGGCCCTGGGGGAGACCCAGTACTTC
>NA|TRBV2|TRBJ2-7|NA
CARSTGLSEQYF
TGTGCCAGGAGTACAGGGTTGTCTGAGCAGTACTTC
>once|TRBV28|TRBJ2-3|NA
CASSLQGPDTQYF
TGTGCCAGCAGTTTACAGGGCCCAGATACGCAGTATTTT
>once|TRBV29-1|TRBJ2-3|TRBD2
CSVSGTSATDTQYF
TGCAGCGTTTCCGGGACTAGCGCCACAGATACGCAGTATTTT
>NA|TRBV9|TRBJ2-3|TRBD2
CASSTPLAGTTDTQYF
TGTGCCAGCAGCACCCCTCTAGCGGGCACCACAGATACGCAGTATTTT
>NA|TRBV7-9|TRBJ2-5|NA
CASSSLGETQYF
TGTGCCAGCAGCTCACTAGGGGAGACCCAGTACTTC
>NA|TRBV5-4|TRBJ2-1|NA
CASSPLNHNEQFF
TGTGCCAGCAGCCCCCTAAACCACAATGAGCAGTTCTTC
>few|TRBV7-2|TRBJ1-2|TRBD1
CASSLLATGFNYGYTF
TGTGCCAGCAGCTTATTGGCGACAGGGTTTAACTATGGCTACACCTTC
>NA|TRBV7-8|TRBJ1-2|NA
CASSVGGSRQLVGYTF
TGTGCCAGCAGCGTGGGCGGGAGCAGACAGTTAGTTGGCTACACCTTC
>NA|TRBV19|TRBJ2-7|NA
CASSIGGFEQYF
TGTGCCAGTAGTATAGGAGGCTTCGAGCAGTACTTC